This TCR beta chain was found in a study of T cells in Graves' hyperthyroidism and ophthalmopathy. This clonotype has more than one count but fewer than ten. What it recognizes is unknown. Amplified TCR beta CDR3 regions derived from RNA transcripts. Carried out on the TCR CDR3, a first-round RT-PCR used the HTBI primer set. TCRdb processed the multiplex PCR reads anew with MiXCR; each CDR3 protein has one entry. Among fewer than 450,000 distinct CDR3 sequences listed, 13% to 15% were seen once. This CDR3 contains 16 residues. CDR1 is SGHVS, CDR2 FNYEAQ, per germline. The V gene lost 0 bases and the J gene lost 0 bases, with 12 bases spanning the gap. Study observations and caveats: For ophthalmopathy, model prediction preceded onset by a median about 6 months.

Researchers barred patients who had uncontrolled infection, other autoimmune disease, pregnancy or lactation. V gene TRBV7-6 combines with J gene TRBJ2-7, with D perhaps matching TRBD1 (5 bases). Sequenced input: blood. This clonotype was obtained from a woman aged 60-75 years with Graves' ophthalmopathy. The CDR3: CASSLAGEGASYEQYF. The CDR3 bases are TGTGCCAGCAGCTTAGCAGGTGAAGGGGCCTCCTACGAGCAGTACTTC.